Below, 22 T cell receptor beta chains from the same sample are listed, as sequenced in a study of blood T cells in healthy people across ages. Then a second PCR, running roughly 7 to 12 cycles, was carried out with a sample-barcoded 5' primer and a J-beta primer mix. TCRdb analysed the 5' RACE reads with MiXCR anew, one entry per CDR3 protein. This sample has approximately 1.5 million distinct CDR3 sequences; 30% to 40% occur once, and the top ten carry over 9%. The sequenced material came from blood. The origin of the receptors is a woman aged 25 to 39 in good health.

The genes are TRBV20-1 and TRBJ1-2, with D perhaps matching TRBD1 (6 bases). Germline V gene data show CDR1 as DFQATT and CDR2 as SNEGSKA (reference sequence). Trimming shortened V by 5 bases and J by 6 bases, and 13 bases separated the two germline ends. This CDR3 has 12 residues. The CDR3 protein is CSAVGGVNGYTF. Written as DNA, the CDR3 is TGCAGTGCTGTGGGGGGCGTCAATGGCTACACCTTC.

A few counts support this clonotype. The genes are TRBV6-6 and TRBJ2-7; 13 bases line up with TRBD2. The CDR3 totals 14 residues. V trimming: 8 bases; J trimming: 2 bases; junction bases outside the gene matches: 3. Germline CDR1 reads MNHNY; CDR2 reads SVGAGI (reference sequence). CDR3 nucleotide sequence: TGTGCCAGCGGGACTAGCGGGGTCACCTACGAGCAGTACTTC. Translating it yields CASGTSGVTYEQYF.

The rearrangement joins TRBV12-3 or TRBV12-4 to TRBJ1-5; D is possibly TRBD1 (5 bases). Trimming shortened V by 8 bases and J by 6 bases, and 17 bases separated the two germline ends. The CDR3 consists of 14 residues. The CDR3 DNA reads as TGTGCCAGCGGTCTTGGGATGAGGGGTCAGCCCCAGCATTTT. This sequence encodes CASGLGMRGQPQHF.

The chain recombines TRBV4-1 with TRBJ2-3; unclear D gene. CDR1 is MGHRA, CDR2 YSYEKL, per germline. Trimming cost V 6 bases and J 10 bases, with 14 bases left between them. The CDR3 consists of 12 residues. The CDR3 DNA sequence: TGCGCCAGCAGTACCCCCTTTGGGGCGCAGTATTTT. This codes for CASSTPFGAQYF.

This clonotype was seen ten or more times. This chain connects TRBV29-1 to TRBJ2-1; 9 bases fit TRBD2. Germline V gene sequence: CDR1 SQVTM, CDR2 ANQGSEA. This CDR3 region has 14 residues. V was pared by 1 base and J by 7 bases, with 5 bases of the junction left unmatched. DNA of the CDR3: TGCAGCGTTGAAGGGAGCGGGAGGTTGAATGAGCAGTTCTTC. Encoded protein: CSVEGSGRLNEQFF.

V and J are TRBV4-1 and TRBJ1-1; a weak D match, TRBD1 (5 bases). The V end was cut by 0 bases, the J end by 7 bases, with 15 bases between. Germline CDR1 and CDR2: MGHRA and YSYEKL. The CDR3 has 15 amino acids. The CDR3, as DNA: TGCGCCAGCAGCCAAGATCGGGGGGGGTCCGGTGAAGCTTTCTTT. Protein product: CASSQDRGGSGEAFF.

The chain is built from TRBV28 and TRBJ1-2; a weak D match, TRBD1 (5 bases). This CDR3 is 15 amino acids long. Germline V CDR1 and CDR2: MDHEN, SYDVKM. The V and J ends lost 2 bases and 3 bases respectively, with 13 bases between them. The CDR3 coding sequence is TGTGCCAGCAGTTTAATGCGGGGGAGAGACTATGGCTACACCTTC. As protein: CASSLMRGRDYGYTF.

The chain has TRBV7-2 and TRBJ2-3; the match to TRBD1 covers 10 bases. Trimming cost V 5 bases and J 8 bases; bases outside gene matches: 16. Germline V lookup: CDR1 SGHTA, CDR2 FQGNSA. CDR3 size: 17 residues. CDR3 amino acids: CASSGGTGVVDGGTQYF. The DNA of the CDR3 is TGTGCCAGCAGCGGGGGGACAGGGGTCGTTGACGGCGGTACGCAGTATTTT.

CDR3 residues: CSASRGWNEQFF. CDR3 DNA: TGCAGTGCTAGCAGGGGGTGGAATGAGCAGTTCTTC. The chain is built from TRBV20-1 and TRBJ2-1, with TRBD1 matching over 7 bases. The length of the CDR3 is 12 residues. CDR1 is DFQATT, CDR2 SNEGSKA, per germline (reference sequence). Germline trimming cut 3 bases from V and 7 bases from J; bases unmatched to any gene: 3.

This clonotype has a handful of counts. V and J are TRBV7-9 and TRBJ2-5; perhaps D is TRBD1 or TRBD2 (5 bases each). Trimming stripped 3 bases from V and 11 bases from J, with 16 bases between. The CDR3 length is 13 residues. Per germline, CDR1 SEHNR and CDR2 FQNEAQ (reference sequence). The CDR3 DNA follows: TGTGCCAGCAGCTTCCCGGCCCTGGGGGAGCAGTACTTC. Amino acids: CASSFPALGEQYF.

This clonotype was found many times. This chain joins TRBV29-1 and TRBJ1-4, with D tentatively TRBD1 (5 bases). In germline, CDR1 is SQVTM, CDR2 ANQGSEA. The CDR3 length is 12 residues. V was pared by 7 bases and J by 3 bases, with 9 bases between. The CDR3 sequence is CSAGHANEKLFF. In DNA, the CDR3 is TGCAGCGCGGGGCATGCTAATGAAAAACTGTTTTTT. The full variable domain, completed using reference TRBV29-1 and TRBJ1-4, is SAVISQKPSRDICQRGTSLTIQCQVDSQVTMMFWYRQQPGQSLTLIATANQGSEATYESGFVIDKFPISRPNLTFSTLTVSNMSPEDSSIYLCSAGHANEKLFFGSGTQLSVL.

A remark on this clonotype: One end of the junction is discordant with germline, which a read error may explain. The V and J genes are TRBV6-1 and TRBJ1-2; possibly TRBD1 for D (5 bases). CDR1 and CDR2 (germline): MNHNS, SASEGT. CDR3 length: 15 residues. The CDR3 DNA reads TGTGCCAGCAGTGTTACTGGGACGGGCTACTATTGCTACACCTTC. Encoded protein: CASSVTGTGYYCYTF.

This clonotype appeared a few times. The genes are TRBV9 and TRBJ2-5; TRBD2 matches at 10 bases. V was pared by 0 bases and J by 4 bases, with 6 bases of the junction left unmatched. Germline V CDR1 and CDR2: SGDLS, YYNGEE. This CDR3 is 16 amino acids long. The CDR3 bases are TGTGCCAGCAGCGTAGTAAGCGGGGGGGCCTTAGAGACCCAGTACTTC. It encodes CASSVVSGGALETQYF.

The CDR3 region is CASSQENLAGPYEQYF. DNA for the CDR3: TGTGCCAGCAGCCAAGAAAACCTAGCGGGTCCCTACGAGCAGTACTTC. The chain links TRBV3-1 to TRBJ2-7, with 8 positions matching TRBD2. J was trimmed by 2 bases and V by 0 bases; bases with no gene match: 6. Germline CDR1 reads LGHDT; CDR2 reads YNNKEL (reference sequence). The CDR3 spans 16 residues.

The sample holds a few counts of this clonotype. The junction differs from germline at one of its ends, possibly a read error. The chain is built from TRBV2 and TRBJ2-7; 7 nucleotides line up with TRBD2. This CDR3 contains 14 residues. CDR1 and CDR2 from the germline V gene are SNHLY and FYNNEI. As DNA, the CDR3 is TGTGCCAACAGTATGGGCGGGAGCTCCTACGAGCAGTACTTC. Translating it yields CANSMGGSSYEQYF.

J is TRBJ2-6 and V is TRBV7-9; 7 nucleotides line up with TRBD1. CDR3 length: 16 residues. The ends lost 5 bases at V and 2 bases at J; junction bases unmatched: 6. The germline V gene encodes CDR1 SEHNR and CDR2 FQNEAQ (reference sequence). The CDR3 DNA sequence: TGTGCCAGCAGCCCCCGGGACAGTGCTGGGGCCAACGTCCTGACTTTC. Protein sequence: CASSPRDSAGANVLTF.

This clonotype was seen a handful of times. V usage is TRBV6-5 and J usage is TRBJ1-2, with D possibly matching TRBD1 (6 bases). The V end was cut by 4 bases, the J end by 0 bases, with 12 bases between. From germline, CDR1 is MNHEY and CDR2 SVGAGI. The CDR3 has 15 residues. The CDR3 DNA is TGTGCCAGCAGTTTCAGGGGCACTACTAACTATGGCTACACCTTC. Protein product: CASSFRGTTNYGYTF.

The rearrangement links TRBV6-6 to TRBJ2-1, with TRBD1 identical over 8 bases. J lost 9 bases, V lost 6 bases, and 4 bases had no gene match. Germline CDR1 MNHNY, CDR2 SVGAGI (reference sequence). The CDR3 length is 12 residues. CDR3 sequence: CASSITGGEQFF. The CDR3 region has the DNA TGTGCCAGCAGCATTACAGGGGGTGAGCAGTTCTTC.

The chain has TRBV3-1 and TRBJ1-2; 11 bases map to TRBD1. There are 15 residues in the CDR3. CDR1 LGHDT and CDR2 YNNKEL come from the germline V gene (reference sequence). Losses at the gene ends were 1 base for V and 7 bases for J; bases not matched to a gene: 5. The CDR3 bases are TGTGCCAGCAGCCAAGCAGGACAGGGGGCGTTTGGCTACACCTTC. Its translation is CASSQAGQGAFGYTF.

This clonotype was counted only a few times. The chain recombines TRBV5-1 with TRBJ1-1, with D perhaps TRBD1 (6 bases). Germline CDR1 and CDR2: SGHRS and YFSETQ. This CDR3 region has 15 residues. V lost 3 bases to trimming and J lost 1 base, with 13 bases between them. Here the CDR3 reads CASSSGDAPNTEAFF. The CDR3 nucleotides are TGCGCCAGCAGCTCAGGGGACGCCCCGAACACTGAAGCTTTCTTT.

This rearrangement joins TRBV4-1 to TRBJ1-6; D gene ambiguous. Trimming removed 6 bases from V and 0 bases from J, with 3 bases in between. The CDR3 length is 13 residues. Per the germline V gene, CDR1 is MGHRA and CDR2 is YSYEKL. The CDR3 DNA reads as TGCGCCAGCAGGATCTCCTATAATTCACCCCTCCACTTT. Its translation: CASRISYNSPLHF.

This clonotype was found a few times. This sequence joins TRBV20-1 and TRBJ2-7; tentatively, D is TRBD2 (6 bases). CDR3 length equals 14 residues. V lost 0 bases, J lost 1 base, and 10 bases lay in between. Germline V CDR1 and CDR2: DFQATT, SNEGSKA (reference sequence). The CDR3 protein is CSAREPGTSYEQYF. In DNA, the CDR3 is TGCAGTGCTAGAGAACCAGGGACTTCCTACGAGCAGTACTTC.